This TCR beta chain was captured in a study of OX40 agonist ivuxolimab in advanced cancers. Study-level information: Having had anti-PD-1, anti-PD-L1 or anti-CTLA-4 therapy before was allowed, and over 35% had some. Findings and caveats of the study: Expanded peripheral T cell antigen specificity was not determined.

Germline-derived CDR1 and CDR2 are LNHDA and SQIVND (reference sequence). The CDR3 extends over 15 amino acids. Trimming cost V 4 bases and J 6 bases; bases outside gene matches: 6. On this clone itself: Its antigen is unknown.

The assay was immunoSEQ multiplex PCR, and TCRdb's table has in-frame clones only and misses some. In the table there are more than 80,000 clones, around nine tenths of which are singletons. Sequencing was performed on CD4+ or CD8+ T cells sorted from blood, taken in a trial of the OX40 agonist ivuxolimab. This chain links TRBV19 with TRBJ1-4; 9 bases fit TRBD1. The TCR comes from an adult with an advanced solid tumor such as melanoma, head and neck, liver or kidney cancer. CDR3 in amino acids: CASSNLDRGDEKLFF. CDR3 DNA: TGTGCCAGTAGTAATCTGGACAGGGGCGATGAAAAACTGTTTTTT.